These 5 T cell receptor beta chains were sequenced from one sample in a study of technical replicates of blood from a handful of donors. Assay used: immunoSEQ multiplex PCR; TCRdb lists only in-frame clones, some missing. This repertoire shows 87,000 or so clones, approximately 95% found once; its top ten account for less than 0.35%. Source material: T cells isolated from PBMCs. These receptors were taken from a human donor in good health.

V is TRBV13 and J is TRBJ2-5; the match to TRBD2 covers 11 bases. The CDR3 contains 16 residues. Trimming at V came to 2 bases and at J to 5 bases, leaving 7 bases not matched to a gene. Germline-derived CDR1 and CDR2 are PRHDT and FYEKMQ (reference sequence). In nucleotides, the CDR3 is TGTGCCAGCAGCTTAATAGCGGGAGGGAGAGGGGAGACCCAGTACTTC. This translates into CASSLIAGGRGETQYF.

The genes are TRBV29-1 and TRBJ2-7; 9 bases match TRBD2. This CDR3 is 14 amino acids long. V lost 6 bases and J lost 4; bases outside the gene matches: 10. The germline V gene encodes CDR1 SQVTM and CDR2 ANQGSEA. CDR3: CSVESGTSLYEQYF. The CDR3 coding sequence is TGCAGCGTAGAATCCGGGACTAGCTTGTACGAGCAGTACTTC.

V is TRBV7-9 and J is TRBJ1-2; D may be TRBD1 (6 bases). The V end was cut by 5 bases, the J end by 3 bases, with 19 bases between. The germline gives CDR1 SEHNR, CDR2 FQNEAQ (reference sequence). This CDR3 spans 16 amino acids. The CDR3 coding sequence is TGTGCCAGCAGCGAATGGACGGACCAGGGGTACTATGGCTACACCTTC. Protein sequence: CASSEWTDQGYYGYTF.

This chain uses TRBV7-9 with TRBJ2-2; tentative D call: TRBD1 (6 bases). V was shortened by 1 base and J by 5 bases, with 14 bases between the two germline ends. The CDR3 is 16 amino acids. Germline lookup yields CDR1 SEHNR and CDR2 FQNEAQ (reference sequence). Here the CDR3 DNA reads TGTGCCAGCAGCTTAGTTACAGGGAAAGGGACCGGGGAGCTGTTTTTT. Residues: CASSLVTGKGTGELFF.

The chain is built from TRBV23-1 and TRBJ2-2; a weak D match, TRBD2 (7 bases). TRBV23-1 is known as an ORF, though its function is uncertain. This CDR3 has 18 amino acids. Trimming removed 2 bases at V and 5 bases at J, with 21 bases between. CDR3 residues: CASSQNGRGTQGTGELFF. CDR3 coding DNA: TGCGCCAGCAGTCAAAATGGGAGGGGGACCCAGGGAACCGGGGAGCTGTTTTTT.